This T cell receptor (beta chain) was identified in a study of T cells in Graves' hyperthyroidism and ophthalmopathy. Template material for amplifying TCR beta CDR3 regions consisted of RNA transcripts. HTBI primers drove first-round RT-PCR of the TCR CDR3. TCRdb used MiXCR to reprocess the multiplex PCR reads, holding one entry per CDR3 protein. The sample holds about 480,000 distinct CDR3 sequences; roughly 14% are singletons and the top ten take 15% to 20%. V was pared by 0 bases and J by 9 bases, with 14 bases between. Germline V gene data show CDR1 as LNHDA and CDR2 as SQIVND (reference sequence). The CDR3 covers 15 residues. This clonotype was seen at least ten times.

The chain uses TRBV19 and TRBJ2-2; the D is unclear. This clonotype was sampled from a woman aged 18-30 years with Graves' hyperthyroidism. The sequenced material came from blood. CDR3 DNA: TGTGCCAGTAGTATAGATCCGGGTGCTTTGTGGGAGCTGTTTTTT. Translating gives CASSIDPGALWELFF.